A single sample gave rise to the 5 T cell receptor beta chains below, sequenced in a study of T-cell memory formation after mild COVID-19. TCRdb called the 5' RACE reads again in MiXCR, with one record for every CDR3 protein. Altogether approximately 290,000 distinct CDR3 sequences are present, 15% being singletons, with the ten largest covering more than 20%. Sequenced material: PBMCs or a T cell subset sorted from them (not recorded which). These receptors all come from a man between 18 and 35 years old who had mild COVID-19 (a few samples of this study predate the infection). Cell type and time point are not known.

This clonotype was observed a handful of times. This chain links TRBV20-1 with TRBJ1-6, with D hard to call. There are 13 residues in the CDR3. Looked up from germline, CDR1 is DFQATT and CDR2 is SNEGSKA (reference sequence). The germline V and J ends were trimmed by 0 bases and 11 bases, with 11 bases remaining between them. CDR3 nucleotides: TGCAGTGCTAGAGATATGGTGGAGGCACCCCTCCACTTT. Translated, it gives CSARDMVEAPLHF.

This clonotype was detected only a few times. The chain recombines TRBV3-1 with TRBJ2-1; D not resolved. V was cut by 4 bases and J by 9 bases, with 10 bases left in between. This CDR3 is 12 amino acids long. Germline V gene lookup returns CDR1 LGHDT and CDR2 YNNKEL (reference sequence). CDR3 loop: CASSPSVGEQFF. CDR3 nucleotides: TGTGCCAGCAGCCCCTCAGTGGGTGAGCAGTTCTTC.

The chain employs TRBV4-2 and TRBJ2-5; 7 bases match TRBD2. Germline V gene lookup returns CDR1 LGHNA and CDR2 YNFKEQ. With V trimmed by 0 bases and J by 4 bases, 8 bases remained unmatched. The CDR3 length is 16 residues. This CDR3 reads CASSQDLGWGGETQYF. The CDR3 region has the DNA TGTGCCAGCAGCCAAGATCTTGGGTGGGGGGGAGAGACCCAGTACTTC.

This chain uses TRBV5-5 with TRBJ2-7, with no clear D. From germline, CDR1 is SGHKS and CDR2 YYEKEE (reference sequence). Trimming shortened V by 4 bases and J by 3 bases, and 14 bases separated the two germline ends. This CDR3 is built from 14 residues. In nucleotides, the CDR3 is TGTGCCAGCAGCCCCCCGCTGGATTACTACGAGCAGTACGTC. Translation: CASSPPLDYYEQYV.

This clonotype was seen a few times. The chain has TRBV20-1 and TRBJ2-7; tentative D call: TRBD1 (5 bases). Trimming removed 3 bases at V and 8 bases at J, with 14 bases between. The length of the CDR3 is 12 residues. Germline V CDR1 and CDR2: DFQATT, SNEGSKA (reference sequence). CDR3 coding DNA: TGCAGTGCTAGGGTGGATGGGGCCAAGCAGTACTTC. It encodes CSARVDGAKQYF.